The 30 T cell receptor beta chains below come from one sample, sequenced in a study of blood T cell repertoires in COVID-19. The protocol was immunoSEQ multiplex PCR, while the TCRdb copy is restricted to in-frame clones and leaves out a portion. The sample has some 150,000 clones; roughly 89% are singletons. Sample: PBMCs or T cells enriched from blood (not recorded which). The receptors derive from a man in his fifties who had recovered from COVID-19.

The chain employs TRBV7-2 and TRBJ2-7, with 7 bases identical to TRBD2. V dropped 3 bases and J dropped 3; count of bases not matched to a gene: 2. The CDR3 extends over 13 amino acids. CDR1 is SGHTA, CDR2 FQGNSA, per germline. The CDR3 sequence: CASSFSGNYEQYF. CDR3 bases: TGTGCCAGCAGCTTCAGCGGGAACTACGAGCAGTACTTC.

The gene calls are TRBV7-2 and TRBJ2-5; D perhaps matches TRBD1 (5 bases). The CDR3 covers 14 residues. CDR1 and CDR2 from the germline V gene are SGHTA and FQGNSA. V was pared by 5 bases and J by 5 bases, with 15 bases between. As DNA, the CDR3 is TGTGCCAGCAGCATATCCAGGGATGGGGAGACCCAGTACTTC. This encodes CASSISRDGETQYF.

The CDR3 spells CASSPGTGAGYEQYF. CDR3 DNA: TGTGCCAGCAGCCCGGGGACAGGGGCTGGGTACGAGCAGTACTTC. This chain uses TRBV11-3 with TRBJ2-7; TRBD1 aligns across 10 bases. This CDR3 comprises 15 residues. From germline, CDR1 is SGHNT and CDR2 YENEEA. V was pared by 5 bases and J by 4 bases, with 8 bases of the junction left unmatched. Complete variable domain (other parts from reference TRBV11-3 and TRBJ2-7): EAGVVQSPRYKIIEKKQPVAFWCNPISGHNTLYWYLQNLGQGPELLIRYENEEAVDDSQLPKDRFSAERLKGVDSTLKIQPAELGDSAVYLCASSPGTGAGYEQYFGPGTRLTVT.

The chain's CDR3 is CATSRGSFETALDGNYGYTF. As DNA, the CDR3 is TGTGCCACCAGCAGAGGTAGTTTTGAGACAGCCCTCGATGGTAACTATGGCTACACCTTC. The chain recombines TRBV15 with TRBJ1-2; a weak D match, TRBD1 (5 bases). Deletions cut 1 base from V and 1 base from J, with 25 bases between. The CDR3 is 20 residues long. Germline V CDR1 and CDR2: LNHNV, YYDKDF (reference sequence).

The rearrangement links TRBV10-3 to TRBJ1-1, with 10 bases lining up with TRBD1. The CDR3 runs to 14 residues. Germline V lookup: CDR1 ENHRY, CDR2 SYGVKD. The V segment lost 6 bases and the J segment 3 bases; nucleotides outside the gene matches: 4. CDR3 sequence reads: CAIREDRGHTEAFF. The DNA of the CDR3 is TGTGCCATCAGGGAAGACAGGGGGCACACTGAAGCTTTCTTT.

On this clone itself: The same CDR3 also results from other DNA sequences found in this sample. V and J are TRBV30 and TRBJ2-6; D is ambiguous. V was shortened by 3 bases and J by 0 bases, with 3 bases between the two germline ends. There are 13 residues in the CDR3. CDR1 is GTSNPN and CDR2 is SVGIG in the germline V gene (reference sequence). This CDR3 is CAWRLSGANVLTF. CDR3 nucleotide sequence: TGTGCCTGGAGACTCTCTGGGGCCAACGTCCTGACTTTC.

This rearrangement joins TRBV14 to TRBJ2-3; D is unclear. Trimming pared 4 bases from V and 4 bases from J, leaving 9 bases between. CDR1 and CDR2 from the germline V gene are SGHDN and FVKESK. The CDR3 length is 13 residues. The CDR3 DNA follows: TGTGCCAGCAGCCCCCAGTTTTCAGATACGCAGTATTTT. Amino acids: CASSPQFSDTQYF.

A single count supports this clone. The chain recombines TRBV2 with TRBJ2-7; D is possibly TRBD1 (6 bases). Germline loops: CDR1 SNHLY, CDR2 FYNNEI. The CDR3 is 12 amino acids. The ends were cut back, 6 bases at V and 4 bases at J, with 10 bases in the middle. DNA for the CDR3: TGTGCCAGCAGCGGACAGCCTTACGAGCAGTACTTC. It encodes CASSGQPYEQYF.

V and J are TRBV18 and TRBJ2-5, with 11 bases that match TRBD2. This CDR3 has 15 residues. Germline values: CDR1 KGHSH, CDR2 LQKENI. Germline trimming cut 4 bases from V and 1 base from J; bases unmatched to any gene: 2. The CDR3 loop reads CASSLLAGAQETQYF. The CDR3 DNA reads as TGTGCCAGCTCACTACTAGCGGGGGCCCAAGAGACCCAGTACTTC.

As concerns this clone: In the same sample, other DNA sequences code for this CDR3. This chain uses TRBV29-1 with TRBJ1-1; D perhaps matches TRBD1 (6 bases). V dropped 4 bases and J dropped 1 base, with 7 bases sitting between them. The CDR3 has 12 amino acids. In germline, CDR1 is SQVTM, CDR2 ANQGSEA. The CDR3 region is CSVGDTNTEAFF. As DNA, the CDR3 is TGCAGCGTTGGGGACACGAACACTGAAGCTTTCTTT.

This chain joins TRBV28 and TRBJ1-2; 9 bases map to TRBD1. V trimming: 1 base; J trimming: 6 bases; junction bases outside the gene matches: 15. The CDR3 is 18 amino acids. Germline V gives CDR1 MDHEN, CDR2 SYDVKM. Written as DNA, the CDR3 is TGTGCCAGCAGTTTATCGGGATTCAAGGCCGGGACAGGGAATGGCTACACCTTC. This gives the protein CASSLSGFKAGTGNGYTF.

The chain couples TRBV7-2 to TRBJ1-1; perhaps TRBD1 as D (5 bases). Germline CDR1 is SGHTA and CDR2 is FQGNSA. Trimming pared 3 bases from V and 8 bases from J, leaving 19 bases between. This CDR3 region has 15 residues. DNA for the CDR3: TGTGCCAGCAGCTTTTCGGCGGGCGGGACCGCGGAAGCTTTCTTT. Amino acid sequence: CASSFSAGGTAEAFF.

In its sample, this clone was seen a few times. This chain uses TRBV2 with TRBJ1-2, with 8 bases identical to TRBD1. The germline gives CDR1 SNHLY, CDR2 FYNNEI. Germline trimming cut 6 bases from V and 6 bases from J; bases unmatched to any gene: 27. This CDR3 contains 20 residues. Here the CDR3 DNA reads TGTGCCAGCAGCCAACAACCCTCCGGGGCAGGGGGCGGCTTACGAGATGGCTACACCTTC. Residues: CASSQQPSGAGGGLRDGYTF.

J is TRBJ1-2 and V is TRBV7-2; the D gene is possibly TRBD1 (6 bases). Germline V gene data show CDR1 as SGHTA and CDR2 as FQGNSA. Between the trimmed V and J ends, which lost 5 bases and 1 base, there was a span of 11 bases. The length of the CDR3 is 14 residues. The CDR3: CASSPTRGNYGYTF. The CDR3 nucleotides are TGTGCCAGCAGCCCGACCAGGGGTAACTATGGCTACACCTTC.

This chain joins TRBV27 and TRBJ2-1; 11 bases align to TRBD2. Per the germline V gene, CDR1 is MNHEY and CDR2 is SMNVEV (reference sequence). With V trimmed by 5 bases and J by 1 base, 1 base remained unmatched. CDR3 length: 15 amino acids. The chain's CDR3 is CASSRLAGSYNEQFF. Written as DNA, the CDR3 is TGTGCCAGCAGTCGACTAGCGGGATCCTACAATGAGCAGTTCTTC.

The chain recombines TRBV5-6 with TRBJ2-4, with D possibly being TRBD1 (6 bases). This CDR3 region has 15 residues. V was clipped by 4 bases and J by 3 bases, with 14 bases between them. Germline V gene lookup returns CDR1 SGHDT and CDR2 YYEEEE. The CDR3 DNA sequence: TGTGCCAGCAGCCCACTTAAGGGGGACAAAAACATTCAGTACTTC. Translation: CASSPLKGDKNIQYF.

The chain has TRBV27 and TRBJ1-1; the D gene is possibly TRBD1 (6 bases). The V gene lost 3 bases and the J gene lost 3 bases, with 14 bases spanning the gap. The germline gives CDR1 MNHEY, CDR2 SMNVEV (reference sequence). The CDR3 has 15 amino acids. The CDR3 loop is CASSLRSGGYTEAFF. Written as DNA, the CDR3 is TGTGCCAGCAGTTTGCGTTCGGGGGGCTACACTGAAGCTTTCTTT.

The V call is TRBV12-3 or TRBV12-4, the J call TRBJ1-5, with no clear D. CDR3 length equals 13 residues. V was clipped by 5 bases and J by 4 bases, with 9 bases between them. The CDR3 protein is CASSTTGNQPQHF. For the CDR3, the DNA is TGTGCCAGCAGTACCACGGGGAATCAGCCCCAGCATTTT.

This chain joins TRBV7-9 and TRBJ2-1, with 9 bases that match TRBD2. Germline values: CDR1 SEHNR, CDR2 FQNEAQ (reference sequence). The V gene end was trimmed by 1 base and the J gene end by 0 bases; junction bases not matched to a gene: 7. CDR3 length: 18 amino acids. The CDR3 sequence: CASSLGASGVSSYNEQFF. CDR3 DNA: TGTGCCAGCAGCTTAGGGGCTAGCGGGGTAAGCTCCTACAATGAGCAGTTCTTC.

The chain uses TRBV4-3 and TRBJ1-1; D is possibly TRBD1 (5 bases). There are 15 residues in the CDR3. V dropped 0 bases and J dropped 7 bases, with 15 bases sitting between them. Germline-derived CDR1 and CDR2 are LGHNA and YSLEER. The DNA of the CDR3 is TGCGCCAGCAGCCAAGAACCTGGGGCCGACGGTGAAGCTTTCTTT. Translating gives CASSQEPGADGEAFF.

This clone has just a few counts. The gene calls are TRBV10-2 and TRBJ1-1; TRBD1 agrees at 7 bases. The V gene end was trimmed by 6 bases and the J gene end by 1 base; junction bases not matched to a gene: 5. Germline lookup yields CDR1 WSHSY and CDR2 SAAADI. The length of the CDR3 is 14 residues. The CDR3 DNA sequence: TGCGCCAGCAGATACGACAGGGCGAACACTGAAGCTTTCTTT. Protein product: CASRYDRANTEAFF.

This clone occurred a few times. The J gene is TRBJ1-2, the V gene TRBV14; TRBD1 agrees at 7 bases. CDR3 length equals 15 residues. Germline lookup yields CDR1 SGHDN and CDR2 FVKESK. The V segment lost 1 base and the J segment 5 bases; nucleotides outside the gene matches: 7. The CDR3 DNA reads as TGTGCCAGCAGCCAAGTAGGGGGCGCGAGGTATGGCTACACCTTC. It specifies CASSQVGGARYGYTF. Based on the CDR3 plus reference TRBV14 and TRBJ1-2, the full variable domain is EAGVTQFPSHSVIEKGQTVTLRCDPISGHDNLYWYRRVMGKEIKFLLHFVKESKQDESGMPNNRFLAERTGGTYSTLKVQPAELEDSGVYFCASSQVGGARYGYTFGSGTRLTVV.

This rearrangement joins TRBV24-1 to TRBJ1-3; D possibly corresponds to TRBD1 (6 bases). Germline V gene data show CDR1 as KGHDR and CDR2 as SFDVKD. Trimming took 5 bases from V and 0 from J, leaving 7 bases between them. The CDR3 sequence is 14 residues long. The DNA for the CDR3 is TGTGCCACCAGTGGGACAGCCTCTGGAAACACCATATATTTT. The encoded protein is CATSGTASGNTIYF.

The chain combines TRBV6-5 with TRBJ2-4, with 11 positions matching TRBD2. Unmatched junction bases numbered 15, after V lost 4 bases and J lost 16 bases. In germline, CDR1 is MNHEY, CDR2 SVGAGI. This CDR3 has 15 amino acids. CDR3: CASSSRSLAGGPSYF. CDR3 in DNA: TGTGCCAGCAGTTCCCGATCCTTAGCGGGGGGGCCCAGTTACTTC.

V and J are TRBV14 and TRBJ2-3; 9 bases agree with TRBD1. V shed 5 bases, J shed 1 base, and the junction held 10 bases outside the gene matches. Germline CDR1 reads SGHDN; CDR2 reads FVKESK. The CDR3 spans 17 residues. CDR3 DNA sequence: TGTGCCAGCAGCATACCCGGGACAGGGTACGGCACAGATACGCAGTATTTT. It codes for CASSIPGTGYGTDTQYF.

The V call is TRBV19, the J call TRBJ1-5; 7 bases line up with TRBD1. This CDR3 spans 15 amino acids. V lost 2 bases and J lost 2; bases outside the gene matches: 3. Germline CDR1 reads LNHDA; CDR2 reads SQIVND (reference sequence). This chain's CDR3 is CASSIRQGGNQPQHF. DNA for the CDR3: TGTGCCAGTAGTATACGACAGGGTGGCAATCAGCCCCAGCATTTT.

The chain combines TRBV3-1 (or the pseudogene TRBV3-2) with TRBJ2-7; tentatively, D is TRBD2 (5 bases). The ends were cut back, 1 base at V and 3 bases at J, with 13 bases in the middle. The length of the CDR3 is 15 residues. Germline CDR1 LGHDT, CDR2 YNNKEL (reference sequence). The CDR3 DNA reads as TGTGCCAGCAGCCAAGGGTCGGCGGCGGGCTACGAGCAGTACTTC. Translation: CASSQGSAAGYEQYF.

The rearrangement uses TRBV18 and TRBJ1-2, with 8 bases lining up with TRBD1. In germline, CDR1 is KGHSH, CDR2 LQKENI. The CDR3 length is 13 residues. Losses at the gene ends were 2 bases for V and 8 bases for J; bases not matched to a gene: 4. The CDR3 here is CASSPMDREGYTF. The CDR3 nucleotides are TGTGCCAGCTCACCAATGGACAGGGAAGGCTACACCTTC.

This clone has just one count. The chain carries TRBV6-6 and TRBJ1-4; 8 bases are shared with TRBD1. The CDR3 consists of 14 residues. Germline CDR1 and CDR2: MNHNY and SVGAGI (reference sequence). J was trimmed by 6 bases and V by 7 bases; bases with no gene match: 7. Here the CDR3 reads CASTQTGAYEKLFF. CDR3 DNA sequence: TGTGCCAGCACCCAGACAGGGGCGTATGAAAAACTGTTTTTT.

This chain joins TRBV5-1 and TRBJ2-5; 9 bases are a match to TRBD2. The CDR3 sequence is 15 residues long. Germline CDR1 reads SGHRS; CDR2 reads YFSETQ. V shed 6 bases and J 6 bases; nucleotides not matched to a gene: 12. The CDR3 spells CASTYAGGPFQTQYF. CDR3 nucleotides: TGCGCCAGCACCTATGCGGGAGGGCCGTTCCAGACCCAGTACTTC.